The subject of this entry is one TCR beta chain. This sample is drawn from a study of CD8 T cells in Susac syndrome. V lost 5 bases to trimming and J lost 7 bases, with 14 bases between them. This CDR3 is 13 amino acids long. Germline assignment: CDR1 KGHDR and CDR2 SFDVKD. While CD8+ and CD4+ T cells were isolated negatively, TEMRA cells were enriched by FACS. The authors reverse transcribed roughly 0.5 to 1 ug RNA with random hexamers. Amplification of TCR beta CDR3 was carried out by immunoSEQ multiplex PCR, which covered 54 Vbeta and 13 Jbeta segments. MiXCR, applied by TCRdb to the immunoSEQ multiplex PCR reads, yields one record per CDR3 protein. The sample has some 100,000 distinct CDR3 sequences; around 93% are singletons.

The chain joins TRBV24-1 to TRBJ2-7; D uncertain. The sequenced sample consisted of CD8+ T cells from PBMCs. This TCR was recovered from a human donor in good health. In DNA, the CDR3 is TGTGCCACCAGTGGGATCTGGCCCTTGGAGCAGTACTTC. Translating gives CATSGIWPLEQYF.